This TCR beta chain was sequenced for a study of cytomegalovirus exposure and HLA in healthy donors. With 60 Vbeta and 13 Jbeta primers, the PCR was carried out. TCRdb keeps only in-frame clones here, not all; method: immunoSEQ multiplex PCR. The sample has under 150,000 clones, roughly three quarters seen once. As for this clone: As yet, its antigen is unknown. A read error may account for a junction end that differs from germline.

Study results and limitations: Listed as cytomegalovirus-associated were 150 or so TCR beta chains. The authors assumed roughly uniform sequencing depth across donors for presence/absence analyses. A later analysis found that most CMV-associated TCR beta chains appeared HLA-restricted.

Germline CDR1 reads MNHNS; CDR2 reads SASEGT. The CDR3 extends over 17 amino acids. This chain links TRBV6-1 with TRBJ2-6; TRBD1 might be the D (5 bases). This TCR derives from a male donor in good health and CMV-seronegative. Input material: PBMCs. CDR3 nucleotide sequence: TGTGCCAGCAGTGCCCTTCCGTGGGGCTCTGGGGCCAACGGCCTGACTTTC. This encodes CASSALPWGSGANGLTF.